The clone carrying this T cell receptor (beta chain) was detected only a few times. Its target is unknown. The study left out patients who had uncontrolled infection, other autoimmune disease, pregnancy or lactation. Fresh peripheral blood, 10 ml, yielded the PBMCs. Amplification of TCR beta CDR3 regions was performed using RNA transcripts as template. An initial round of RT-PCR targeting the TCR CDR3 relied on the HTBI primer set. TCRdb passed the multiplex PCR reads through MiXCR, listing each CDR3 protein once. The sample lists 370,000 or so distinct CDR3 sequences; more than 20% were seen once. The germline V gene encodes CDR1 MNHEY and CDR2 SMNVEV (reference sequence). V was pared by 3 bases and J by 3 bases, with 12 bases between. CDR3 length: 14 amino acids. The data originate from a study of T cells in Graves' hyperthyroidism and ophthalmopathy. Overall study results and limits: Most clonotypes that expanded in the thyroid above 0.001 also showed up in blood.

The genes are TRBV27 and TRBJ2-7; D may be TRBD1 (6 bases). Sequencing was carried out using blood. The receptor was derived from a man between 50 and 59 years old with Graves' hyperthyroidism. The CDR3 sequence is CASSFDNRDYEQYF. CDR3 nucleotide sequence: TGTGCCAGCAGTTTCGACAACAGGGACTACGAGCAGTACTTC.